These T cell receptor beta chains were read from a single sample in a study of CD8 T cells in Susac syndrome. TCRdb analysed the immunoSEQ multiplex PCR reads with MiXCR anew, one entry per CDR3 protein. Of about 83,000 distinct CDR3 sequences in the sample, roughly 96% were seen once. The sequenced sample consisted of CD8+ T cells from PBMCs. These receptors were taken from a human donor with Susac syndrome. CDR3s include the opening cysteine and the closing phenylalanine or tryptophan. Each record gives: V gene, J gene, clone size, D gene, CDR3 protein, CDR3 DNA. The D gene is left open where the match is weak. Only part of the rows carry a size: once, few, many, or a class if the clone is expanded.

>TRBV27|TRBJ1-6|-|-
CASSYTVGSPLHF
TGTGCCAGCAGCTATACAGTGGGGTCACCCCTCCACTTT
>TRBV20-1|TRBJ2-3|-|-
CSARPQGDTQYF
TGCAGTGCTAGGCCCCAGGGAGATACGCAGTATTTT
>TRBV2|TRBJ1-1|-|-
CASSESAGTEAFF
TGTGCCAGCAGTGAATCGGCGGGGACTGAAGCTTTCTTT
>TRBV4-3|TRBJ1-5|once|-
CASSQDRGAQPQHF
TGCGCCAGCAGCCAAGACCGAGGGGCCCAGCCCCAGCATTTT
>TRBV7-2|TRBJ1-2|-|TRBD1
CASSPRQGNFYGYTF
TGTGCCAGCAGCCCACGACAGGGAAACTTCTATGGCTACACCTTC
>TRBV19|TRBJ2-1|-|-
CATQREFEQFF
TGTGCCACCCAACGGGAGTTTGAGCAGTTCTTC
>TRBV6-5|TRBJ1-2|-|TRBD1
CASGQGESYGYTF
TGTGCCAGCGGACAGGGAGAGAGCTATGGCTACACCTTC
>TRBV7-8|TRBJ2-2|once|-
CASSQKGLNTGELFF
TGTGCCAGCAGCCAAAAGGGACTTAACACCGGGGAGCTGTTTTTT
>TRBV20-1|TRBJ2-2|-|TRBD1
CSANIRGHYTGELFF
TGCAGTGCTAACATCAGGGGGCATTACACCGGGGAGCTGTTTTTT
>TRBV29-1|TRBJ2-1|-|-
CSVEDRHEQFF
TGCAGCGTTGAAGATAGGCATGAGCAGTTCTTC
>TRBV4-2|TRBJ2-5|-|TRBD1
CASSHRGQGQETQYF
TGTGCCAGCAGCCACCGGGGACAGGGGCAAGAGACCCAGTACTTC
>TRBV2|TRBJ1-5|-|-
CASSEGRRSSRGEPQHF
TGTGCCAGCAGTGAAGGTCGCAGGAGTTCCAGGGGTGAGCCCCAGCATTTT
>TRBV24-1|TRBJ2-2|-|-
CATGAGTVTGELFF
TGTGCCACCGGGGCGGGGACAGTCACCGGGGAGCTGTTTTTT
>TRBV27|TRBJ1-5|-|-
CASSLGNTGIQPQHF
TGTGCCAGCAGTCTAGGGAATACAGGGATTCAGCCCCAGCATTTT
>TRBV28|TRBJ2-7|-|-
CASSHAGSYEQYF
TGTGCCAGCAGTCATGCGGGTTCCTACGAGCAGTACTTC
>TRBV28|TRBJ2-4|-|-
CASSSNQDMVKNIQYF
TGTGCCAGCAGTTCAAATCAGGACATGGTTAAAAACATTCAGTACTTC
>TRBV20-1|TRBJ1-5|-|-
CSAPGYDQPQHF
TGCAGTGCCCCGGGTTACGATCAGCCCCAGCATTTT
>TRBV4-1|TRBJ2-3|-|-
CASSQDPTDTQYF
TGCGCCAGCAGCCAAGATCCCACAGATACGCAGTATTTT
>TRBV9|TRBJ2-1|-|-
CASSVSGSPNNEQFF
TGTGCCAGCAGCGTGTCCGGGAGCCCGAACAATGAGCAGTTCTTC
>TRBV4-3|TRBJ2-1|-|-
CASSPWTGNEQFF
TGCGCCAGCAGCCCTTGGACGGGCAATGAGCAGTTCTTC
>TRBV6-6|TRBJ2-1|-|TRBD1
CASTGTGGTEQFF
TGTGCCAGCACCGGGACAGGGGGCACGGAGCAGTTCTTC
>TRBV20-1|TRBJ1-1|-|-
CSARASPANTEAFF
TGCAGTGCTAGGGCCTCTCCGGCGAACACTGAAGCTTTCTTT